These 8 T cell receptor beta chains were all obtained from the same sample, sequenced in a study of graft-versus-host responses after intestinal transplantation. CFSE-labeled responder cells (approximately 200,000) were plated with approximately 200,000 irradiated, violet-dye-labeled stimulator cells. Clones were read by immunoSEQ multiplex PCR, and TCRdb kept only the in-frame ones, dropping some. The data contain tens of thousands of clones, 33% of them singletons. The specimen comprised alloreactive CD8+ T cells from a mixed lymphocyte reaction culture, sampled before intestinal transplant. Subset meaning: CFSE-low proliferating T cells sorted from roughly six-day pre-transplant mixed lymphocyte reaction (GvH or HvG direction). Receptors were obtained from a human patient who received an intestinal transplant.

J is TRBJ1-1 and V is TRBV6-6, with no clear D. From germline, CDR1 is MNHNY and CDR2 SVGAGI (reference sequence). CDR3 size: 15 residues. Trimming pared 6 bases from V and 0 bases from J, leaving 14 bases between. This CDR3 reads CASSRGRTLNTEAFF. CDR3 in DNA: TGTGCCAGCAGCCGCGGACGAACCCTGAACACTGAAGCTTTCTTT.

This clone is termed medium-sized (0.01 to 0.1%). The chain recombines TRBV27 with TRBJ2-7, with 8 bases that match TRBD1. After removal of 6 bases from V and 2 bases from J, the junction contained 6 bases not matched to a gene. The germline V gene encodes CDR1 MNHEY and CDR2 SMNVEV (reference sequence). CDR3 length equals 14 residues. CDR3 in amino acids: CASSSGQGTYEQYF. CDR3 DNA sequence: TGTGCCAGCAGCAGCGGACAGGGTACCTACGAGCAGTACTTC.

The table lists this clone with a few counts. CDR3 region: CASSSRLNTEAFF. The CDR3 nucleotides are TGTGCCAGCAGCTCCCGATTGAACACTGAAGCTTTCTTT. V gene TRBV7-6 combines with J gene TRBJ1-1; D remains unclear. CDR1 and CDR2 from the germline V gene are SGHVS and FNYEAQ. The CDR3 sequence is 13 residues long. Trimming took 4 bases from V and 0 from J, leaving 6 bases between them.

J is TRBJ2-7 and V is TRBV7-6, with a tentative D call TRBD1 (7 bases). This CDR3 spans 14 amino acids. V was pared by 4 bases and J by 7 bases, with 17 bases between. The germline CDR1 and CDR2 sequences are SGHVS and FNYEAQ. The CDR3: CASSSSGGLGEQYF. The CDR3 nucleotides read TGTGCCAGCAGCTCCTCAGGGGGGTTAGGGGAGCAGTACTTC.

This clone was detected only a few times. This chain links TRBV9 with TRBJ2-3; TRBD2 might be the D (6 bases). Germline V CDR1 and CDR2: SGDLS, YYNGEE. The CDR3 runs to 15 residues. Deletions cut 3 bases from V and 5 bases from J, with 16 bases between. CDR3 loop: CASSERGQGGDTQYF. CDR3 sequence (DNA): TGTGCCAGCAGCGAGAGAGGGCAGGGAGGAGATACGCAGTATTTT.

This clone has a handful of counts. The chain has TRBV7-2 and TRBJ1-1, with D possibly being TRBD1 (5 bases). The CDR3 spans 13 residues. Germline V gene data show CDR1 as SGHTA and CDR2 as FQGNSA. V was trimmed by 5 bases and J by 7 bases, leaving 14 bases between them. The CDR3 region has the DNA TGTGCCAGCAGCCCAGCAGGGACCCTTGAAGCTTTCTTT. Translating it yields CASSPAGTLEAFF.

The chain recombines TRBV7-9 with TRBJ2-1; TRBD1 aligns across 10 bases. The CDR3 is made up of 15 amino acids. CDR1 and CDR2 from the germline V gene are SEHNR and FQNEAQ (reference sequence). V was pared by 6 bases and J by 7 bases, with 9 bases of the junction left unmatched. The CDR3 sequence is CASRYGTGALNEQFF. The CDR3 DNA sequence: TGTGCCAGCAGGTATGGGACAGGGGCCTTGAATGAGCAGTTCTTC.

CDR3 bases: TGTGCCAGCAGCTTATCGGGGGAGCAGTACTTC. Residues: CASSLSGEQYF. J is TRBJ2-7 and V is TRBV7-9, with D perhaps TRBD2 (5 bases). V dropped 2 bases and J dropped 7 bases, with 6 bases sitting between them. Per germline, CDR1 SEHNR and CDR2 FQNEAQ (reference sequence). The CDR3 sequence is 11 residues long.